These 21 T cell receptor beta chains were all obtained from the same sample, sequenced in a study of technical replicates of blood from a few donors. Produced via immunoSEQ multiplex PCR; TCRdb's table is partial and in-frame only. In the table there are tens of thousands of clones, more than 90% of which are singletons. The sequencing sample was made of T cells isolated from PBMCs. The receptors stem from a human donor in good health. Some clones in this sample may be carry-over from other donors' samples.

V and J are TRBV11-2 and TRBJ1-5; 8 bases map to TRBD1. The CDR3 extends over 14 amino acids. The trim removed 3 bases at V and 10 bases at J, leaving 8 bases unmatched. Germline-derived CDR1 and CDR2 are SGHAT and FQNNGV. The CDR3 coding sequence is TGTGCCAGCAGCTTGACAGGGGACGATCGACCCCAGCATTTT. It yields the protein CASSLTGDDRPQHF.

The chain couples TRBV6-4 to TRBJ2-2; D is perhaps TRBD2 (5 bases). Trimming shortened V by 4 bases and J by 3 bases, and 6 bases separated the two germline ends. From germline, CDR1 is MRHNA and CDR2 SNTAGT. The CDR3 covers 13 residues. CDR3 bases: TGTGCCAGCAGTGTCGGGGACACCGGGGAGCTGTTTTTT. Its protein product is CASSVGDTGELFF.

This chain uses TRBV29-1 with TRBJ1-2; 10 bases are a match to TRBD1. Germline V CDR1 and CDR2: SQVTM, ANQGSEA. The CDR3 loop spans 16 amino acids. Trimming at V came to 5 bases and at J to 4 bases, leaving 13 bases not matched to a gene. The CDR3, as DNA: TGCAGCGTTCCAAAAACCGGGACAGGGGTTACCTATGGCTACACCTTC. It specifies CSVPKTGTGVTYGYTF.

This chain uses TRBV5-4 with TRBJ2-5, with D perhaps matching TRBD2 (5 bases). The CDR3 is made up of 14 amino acids. Germline V gives CDR1 SGHNT, CDR2 YYREEE (reference sequence). V was trimmed by 4 bases and J by 5 bases, leaving 15 bases between them. The CDR3 region has the DNA TGTGCCAGCAGCGGAGGTTTGGTCAGTGAGACCCAGTACTTC. Amino acids: CASSGGLVSETQYF.

This clone was seen once. V usage is TRBV29-1 and J usage is TRBJ1-1; maybe TRBD1 (5 bases). This CDR3 has 11 amino acids. V was shortened by 4 bases and J by 7 bases, with 10 bases between the two germline ends. The germline V gene has CDR1 SQVTM and CDR2 ANQGSEA. The CDR3 region is CSVVSQGEAFF. The CDR3 DNA follows: TGCAGCGTTGTCTCCCAGGGTGAAGCTTTCTTT.

The sample holds one count of this clone. The rearrangement links TRBV7-9 to TRBJ2-5; D gene uncertain. The CDR3 runs to 12 residues. Germline CDR1 SEHNR, CDR2 FQNEAQ (reference sequence). V gave up 5 bases and J gave up 7 bases, with 11 bases separating them. The CDR3 bases are TGTGCCAGCAGCCCCCTAGGTGGGACCCAGTACTTC. Amino acids: CASSPLGGTQYF.

The chain uses TRBV6-5 and TRBJ1-5; a weak D match, TRBD1 (5 bases). V lost 5 bases and J 5 bases, leaving 13 bases between the germline ends. This CDR3 is built from 14 residues. Germline loops: CDR1 MNHEY, CDR2 SVGAGI. CDR3 amino acids: CASSPDQTDQPQHF. CDR3 in DNA: TGTGCCAGCAGTCCTGATCAGACAGATCAGCCCCAGCATTTT.

The rearrangement links TRBV11-2 to TRBJ2-6, with D perhaps matching TRBD2 (6 bases). Germline CDR1 reads SGHAT; CDR2 reads FQNNGV. This CDR3 comprises 19 residues. V shed 0 bases and J shed 3 bases, with 18 bases lying between them. The CDR3 spells CASSLDQVAEFFGANVLTF. As DNA, the CDR3 is TGTGCCAGCAGCTTAGATCAGGTAGCGGAGTTCTTTGGGGCCAACGTCCTGACTTTC.

The chain combines TRBV5-1 with TRBJ2-1; D remains ambiguous. The ends were cut back, 4 bases at V and 5 bases at J, with 4 bases in the middle. In germline, CDR1 is SGHRS, CDR2 YFSETQ. This CDR3 is 11 amino acids long. The CDR3, as DNA: TGCGCCAGCAGCCCTAACAATGAGCAGTTCTTC. This sequence encodes CASSPNNEQFF.

CDR3 amino acids: CASSPGFPNTEAFF. CDR3 DNA sequence: TGTGCCAGCTCACCAGGCTTTCCTAACACTGAAGCTTTCTTT. The chain has TRBV18 and TRBJ1-1; no definite D call. The germline V gene has CDR1 KGHSH and CDR2 LQKENI. There are 14 residues in the CDR3. Trimming removed 2 bases at V and 2 bases at J, with 9 bases between.

V gene TRBV6-1 combines with J gene TRBJ2-5; 7 bases are shared with TRBD1. The germline V gene has CDR1 MNHNS and CDR2 SASEGT. The length of the CDR3 is 15 residues. V shed 5 bases and J 5 bases; nucleotides not matched to a gene: 11. The CDR3 nucleotides are TGTGCCAGCAGTCCAACAGGGGTGGGGACGGAGACCCAGTACTTC. This codes for CASSPTGVGTETQYF.

The chain is built from TRBV6-5 and TRBJ2-3; D ambiguous. Germline V gene sequence: CDR1 MNHEY, CDR2 SVGAGI. Trimming shortened V by 7 bases and J by 0 bases, and 11 bases separated the two germline ends. This CDR3 spans 14 amino acids. The CDR3 here is CASTRKISTDTQYF. CDR3 in DNA: TGTGCCAGCACGAGGAAAATTAGCACAGATACGCAGTATTTT.

This chain links TRBV19 with TRBJ2-3, with 9 positions matching TRBD2. The junction had 17 bases not matched to a gene; V was cut back by 10 bases and J by 9 bases. The germline V gene has CDR1 LNHDA and CDR2 SQIVND (reference sequence). This CDR3 spans 15 amino acids. CDR3 loop: CATKDRGGGVDTQYF. The DNA of the CDR3 is TGTGCCACCAAAGATAGAGGCGGGGGGGTAGACACGCAGTATTTT.

The J gene is TRBJ2-1, the V gene TRBV11-3; D is possibly TRBD1 (5 bases). Germline-derived CDR1 and CDR2 are SGHNT and YENEEA. This CDR3 is 16 amino acids long. Trimming shortened V by 5 bases and J by 3 bases, and 17 bases separated the two germline ends. The CDR3 spells CASSPKRGTLYNEQFF. The DNA for the CDR3 is TGTGCCAGCAGCCCAAAAAGGGGTACCCTCTACAATGAGCAGTTCTTC.

The genes are TRBV5-1 and TRBJ2-7; 8 nucleotides align to TRBD1. V trimming: 3 bases; J trimming: 2 bases; junction bases outside the gene matches: 7. The CDR3 covers 15 residues. Germline CDR1 is SGHRS and CDR2 is YFSETQ. CDR3 residues: CASSSSQGATYEQYF. CDR3 nucleotides: TGCGCCAGCAGCTCCAGCCAGGGGGCAACCTACGAGCAGTACTTC.

This chain connects TRBV7-8 to TRBJ2-3, with TRBD1 as a possible D gene (5 bases). Germline V CDR1 and CDR2: SGHVS, FQNEAQ. The CDR3 runs 17 residues. Between the trimmed V and J ends, which lost 4 bases and 2 bases, there was a span of 19 bases. Written as DNA, the CDR3 is TGTGCCAGCAGCTACGAACCTGAGACAGCCTTCACAGATACGCAGTATTTT. This translates into CASSYEPETAFTDTQYF.

V gene TRBV9 combines with J gene TRBJ2-1, with 10 bases aligning to TRBD2. V shed 2 bases and J 6 bases; nucleotides not matched to a gene: 5. CDR3 length: 15 amino acids. Germline lookup yields CDR1 SGDLS and CDR2 YYNGEE. CDR3 protein: CASSVSGRAPNEQFF. The CDR3 DNA follows: TGTGCCAGCAGCGTCAGCGGGAGGGCCCCCAATGAGCAGTTCTTC.

The V gene is TRBV5-1, the J gene TRBJ2-1; the match to TRBD2 covers 8 bases. CDR1 is SGHRS and CDR2 is YFSETQ in the germline V gene. Losses at the gene ends were 4 bases for V and 10 bases for J; bases not matched to a gene: 4. The CDR3 sequence is 12 residues long. CDR3 loop: CASSQAGVEQFF. As DNA, the CDR3 is TGCGCCAGCAGCCAAGCGGGAGTGGAGCAGTTCTTC.

The rearrangement links TRBV9 to TRBJ2-1, with 8 bases identical to TRBD1. Trimming cost V 4 bases and J 7 bases; bases outside gene matches: 16. Germline lookup yields CDR1 SGDLS and CDR2 YYNGEE. The length of the CDR3 is 17 residues. DNA for the CDR3: TGTGCCAGCAGCCATCCATCTGTCGGACAGGGTAAAAATGAGCAGTTCTTC. Translating it yields CASSHPSVGQGKNEQFF.

This rearrangement joins TRBV6-5 to TRBJ1-3, with unresolved D. This CDR3 is 15 amino acids long. The V gene lost 2 bases and the J gene lost 2 bases, with 10 bases spanning the gap. The germline CDR1 and CDR2 sequences are MNHEY and SVGAGI. DNA of the CDR3: TGTGCCAGCAGTTACGACAATCAGGCTGGAAACACCATATATTTT. Amino acid sequence: CASSYDNQAGNTIYF.

The V and J genes are TRBV19 and TRBJ2-1; 8 nucleotides align to TRBD2. Trimming took 5 bases from V and 1 from J; bases not matched to a gene: 4. Germline V gene sequence: CDR1 LNHDA, CDR2 SQIVND (reference sequence). The CDR3 sequence is 15 residues long. The CDR3 region is CASSGTGGSYNEQFF. The CDR3 DNA sequence: TGTGCCAGTAGTGGCACGGGAGGGTCCTACAATGAGCAGTTCTTC.